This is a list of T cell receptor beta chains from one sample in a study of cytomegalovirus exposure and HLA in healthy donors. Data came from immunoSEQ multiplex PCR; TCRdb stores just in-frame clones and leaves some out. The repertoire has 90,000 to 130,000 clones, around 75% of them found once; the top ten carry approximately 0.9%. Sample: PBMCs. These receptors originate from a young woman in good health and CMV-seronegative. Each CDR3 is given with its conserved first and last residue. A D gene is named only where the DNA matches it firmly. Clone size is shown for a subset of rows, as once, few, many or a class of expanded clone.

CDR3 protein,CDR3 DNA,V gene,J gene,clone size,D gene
CASSEFTTSNQPQHF,TGTGCCAGCAGTGAATTCACAACTAGCAATCAGCCCCAGCATTTT,TRBV2,TRBJ1-5,-,-
CASSPQGAKAGELFF,TGTGCCAGCTCACCTCAGGGGGCGAAGGCCGGGGAGCTGTTTTTT,TRBV18,TRBJ2-2,-,TRBD1
CAWSRTENTEAFF,TGTGCCTGGAGTCGGACAGAGAACACTGAAGCTTTCTTT,TRBV30,TRBJ1-1,few,-
CASSSHTGNTGELFF,TGCGCCAGCAGCTCGCATACAGGGAACACCGGGGAGCTGTTTTTT,TRBV5-1,TRBJ2-2,-,-
CASSLGQGRWNTEAFF,TGTGCCAGCAGTTTGGGACAGGGGAGGTGGAACACTGAAGCTTTCTTT,TRBV28,TRBJ1-1,-,TRBD1
CASSFRHATNEKLFF,TGTGCCAGCAGTTTCCGACATGCAACTAATGAAAAACTGTTTTTT,TRBV28,TRBJ1-4,-,-
CASSSALNTEAFF,TGTGCCAGTAGTAGCGCGCTGAACACTGAAGCTTTCTTT,TRBV19,TRBJ1-1,-,-
CASSAYLLAGATDTQYF,TGTGCCAGCAGCGCCTACCTACTAGCGGGGGCCACAGATACGCAGTATTTT,TRBV7-2,TRBJ2-3,-,TRBD2
CASSLGLAVQETQYF,TGTGCCAGCAGCTTAGGTCTAGCGGTACAAGAGACCCAGTACTTC,TRBV13,TRBJ2-5,-,TRBD2
CASSRTSGYQETQYF,TGTGCCAGCAGCAGGACTAGCGGGTACCAAGAGACCCAGTACTTC,TRBV7-3,TRBJ2-5,-,TRBD2
CASSLGQPGNTIYF,TGTGCTAGCAGCCTGGGACAACCTGGAAACACCATATATTTT,TRBV7-7,TRBJ1-3,-,-
CASTPGQSYEQYF,TGTGCCAGCACCCCGGGACAGTCCTACGAGCAGTACTTC,TRBV7-9,TRBJ2-7,-,TRBD1
CAIRSQGENGYTF,TGTGCCATCAGGAGTCAGGGGGAAAATGGCTACACCTTC,TRBV10-3,TRBJ1-2,-,TRBD1
CASSPDILYGYTF,TGTGCCAGCTCACCAGACATCCTCTATGGCTACACCTTC,TRBV18,TRBJ1-2,-,-
CASSEGTVPSVYGYTF,TGCGCCAGCAGCGAAGGGACAGTGCCTTCTGTCTATGGCTACACCTTC,TRBV5-1,TRBJ1-2,-,TRBD1
CASSTGGSDTEAFF,TGTGCCAGCAGTACAGGTGGGTCCGACACTGAAGCTTTCTTT,TRBV2,TRBJ1-1,few,-
CASSYTTAYEQYF,TGTGCCAGCAGTTATACCACAGCCTACGAGCAGTACTTC,TRBV6-5,TRBJ2-7,few,-
CASSLGRILYGYTF,TGTGCCAGCAGCTTGGGGCGGATACTCTATGGCTACACCTTC,TRBV5-6,TRBJ1-2,-,-
CASSDSGRGTGELFF,TGTGCCAGCAGTGACTCGGGCCGTGGCACCGGGGAGCTGTTTTTT,TRBV6-4,TRBJ2-2,-,-
CASSQGHNEKLFF,TGTGCCAGCAGTCAGGGGCATAATGAAAAACTGTTTTTT,TRBV6-5,TRBJ1-4,-,-
CSVGGRALRETQYF,TGCAGCGTTGGGGGCAGGGCACTAAGGGAGACCCAGTACTTC,TRBV29-1,TRBJ2-5,-,-
CASSARTGTGRYGQYF,TGTGCCAGCAGTGCCAGGACAGGGACAGGGAGGTACGGGCAGTACTTC,TRBV27,TRBJ2-7,-,TRBD1
CAWSTIGTGGVAGYTF,TGTGCCTGGAGTACTATAGGGACAGGGGGGGTAGCTGGCTACACCTTC,TRBV30,TRBJ1-2,few,TRBD1
CASSVRDSRPENQPQHF,TGTGCCAGCAGTGTCCGGGACAGCCGCCCGGAAAATCAGCCCCAGCATTTT,TRBV6-1,TRBJ1-5,-,TRBD1
CASKGESSGYTF,TGTGCCAGCAAGGGGGAGTCAAGTGGCTACACCTTC,TRBV6-5,TRBJ1-2,-,-
CASGVGSTNEKLFF,TGTGCCAGCGGGGTAGGGAGCACTAATGAAAAACTGTTTTTT,TRBV7-2,TRBJ1-4,few,-
CSVVAGGLNTQYF,TGCAGCGTGGTAGCGGGAGGGCTAAATACGCAGTATTTT,TRBV29-1,TRBJ2-3,-,TRBD2
CASRGDISGNTIYF,TGTGCCAGCAGGGGGGACATCTCTGGAAACACCATATATTTT,TRBV2,TRBJ1-3,-,-
CATSRDSGTGGRYNEQFF,TGTGCCACCAGCAGAGATAGTGGGACAGGGGGAAGGTACAATGAGCAGTTCTTC,TRBV15,TRBJ2-1,few,TRBD1
CASSTRTSGGSYNEQFF,TGCGCCAGCAGTACCCGGACTAGCGGGGGATCCTACAATGAGCAGTTCTTC,TRBV10-1,TRBJ2-1,few,TRBD2
CASVRGGGEKLFF,TGTGCCAGCGTAAGGGGAGGAGGTGAAAAACTGTTTTTT,TRBV2,TRBJ1-4,once,-
CASSLDWVGRTEAFF,TGTGCCAGCAGCTTGGATTGGGTGGGGAGGACTGAAGCTTTCTTT,TRBV5-4,TRBJ1-1,-,-
CASSLEGGDQPQHF,TGTGCCAGTAGCCTGGAGGGGGGGGACCAGCCCCAGCATTTT,TRBV19,TRBJ1-5,-,-
CASYRDRDQQYF,TGTGCCAGTTACCGGGACAGGGATCAGCAGTACTTC,TRBV2,TRBJ2-7,-,TRBD1
CASSLTRSNTDTQYF,TGCGCCAGCAGCTTGACTAGATCTAACACAGATACGCAGTATTTT,TRBV5-1,TRBJ2-3,few,-
CASSLGDTSNTGELFF,TGCGCCAGCAGCTTGGGAGACACATCGAACACCGGGGAGCTGTTTTTT,TRBV5-1,TRBJ2-2,-,-
CSVVPGLAQETQYF,TGCAGCGTTGTCCCGGGACTAGCACAAGAGACCCAGTACTTC,TRBV29-1,TRBJ2-5,-,TRBD2
CASSLGAGVYEQYF,TGTGCCAGCAGCTTAGGCGCGGGGGTTTACGAGCAGTACTTC,TRBV13,TRBJ2-7,-,TRBD2
CASSSSGSRETQYF,TGTGCCAGTAGTTCTAGCGGGAGTCGGGAGACCCAGTACTTC,TRBV19,TRBJ2-5,-,TRBD2
CSAGEGYTF,TGCAGCGCGGGAGAGGGCTACACCTTC,TRBV29-1,TRBJ1-2,few,-
CASSSGQGSYNEQFF,TGTGCCAGCAGTTCGGGACAGGGCTCCTACAATGAGCAGTTCTTC,TRBV27,TRBJ2-1,-,TRBD1
CASRADGTAYEQYF,TGTGCCAGCAGAGCCGATGGGACAGCCTACGAGCAGTACTTC,TRBV6-1,TRBJ2-7,-,TRBD1
CASMIQSGGTSRAGELFF,TGTGCCAGCATGATTCAGAGCGGGGGGACCAGTCGGGCCGGGGAGCTGTTTTTT,TRBV21-1,TRBJ2-2,-,-
CASSSPGNTEAFF,TGTGCCAGCAGCTCCCCGGGAAATACTGAAGCTTTCTTT,TRBV5-4,TRBJ1-1,-,-
CASSISSSSSYNEQFF,TGTGCCAGTAGTATTAGCAGTTCAAGCTCCTACAATGAGCAGTTCTTC,TRBV19,TRBJ2-1,-,-
CAWSLMTSGRNNEQFF,TGTGCCTGGAGTCTCATGACTAGCGGGAGGAACAATGAGCAGTTCTTC,TRBV30,TRBJ2-1,once,TRBD2
CASSLHERRREAFF,TGTGCCAGCAGTTTACACGAACGAAGGAGGGAAGCTTTCTTT,TRBV6-5,TRBJ1-1,few,-
CASSVGQGAGGYTF,TGTGCCAGCAGCGTAGGACAGGGGGCAGGGGGCTACACCTTC,TRBV9,TRBJ1-2,-,TRBD1
CASSLRQKDRGHGYTF,TGTGCCAGCAGCTTACGCCAAAAGGACAGGGGGCACGGCTACACCTTC,TRBV13,TRBJ1-2,few,TRBD1
CASSSGTGGVKAFF,TGCGCCAGCAGCTCAGGGACAGGGGGAGTGAAAGCTTTCTTT,TRBV5-1,TRBJ1-1,-,TRBD1
CASSPNLDTYYNEQFF,TGTGCCAGCAGCCCCAACTTGGACACCTATTACAATGAGCAGTTCTTC,TRBV4-2,TRBJ2-1,-,-